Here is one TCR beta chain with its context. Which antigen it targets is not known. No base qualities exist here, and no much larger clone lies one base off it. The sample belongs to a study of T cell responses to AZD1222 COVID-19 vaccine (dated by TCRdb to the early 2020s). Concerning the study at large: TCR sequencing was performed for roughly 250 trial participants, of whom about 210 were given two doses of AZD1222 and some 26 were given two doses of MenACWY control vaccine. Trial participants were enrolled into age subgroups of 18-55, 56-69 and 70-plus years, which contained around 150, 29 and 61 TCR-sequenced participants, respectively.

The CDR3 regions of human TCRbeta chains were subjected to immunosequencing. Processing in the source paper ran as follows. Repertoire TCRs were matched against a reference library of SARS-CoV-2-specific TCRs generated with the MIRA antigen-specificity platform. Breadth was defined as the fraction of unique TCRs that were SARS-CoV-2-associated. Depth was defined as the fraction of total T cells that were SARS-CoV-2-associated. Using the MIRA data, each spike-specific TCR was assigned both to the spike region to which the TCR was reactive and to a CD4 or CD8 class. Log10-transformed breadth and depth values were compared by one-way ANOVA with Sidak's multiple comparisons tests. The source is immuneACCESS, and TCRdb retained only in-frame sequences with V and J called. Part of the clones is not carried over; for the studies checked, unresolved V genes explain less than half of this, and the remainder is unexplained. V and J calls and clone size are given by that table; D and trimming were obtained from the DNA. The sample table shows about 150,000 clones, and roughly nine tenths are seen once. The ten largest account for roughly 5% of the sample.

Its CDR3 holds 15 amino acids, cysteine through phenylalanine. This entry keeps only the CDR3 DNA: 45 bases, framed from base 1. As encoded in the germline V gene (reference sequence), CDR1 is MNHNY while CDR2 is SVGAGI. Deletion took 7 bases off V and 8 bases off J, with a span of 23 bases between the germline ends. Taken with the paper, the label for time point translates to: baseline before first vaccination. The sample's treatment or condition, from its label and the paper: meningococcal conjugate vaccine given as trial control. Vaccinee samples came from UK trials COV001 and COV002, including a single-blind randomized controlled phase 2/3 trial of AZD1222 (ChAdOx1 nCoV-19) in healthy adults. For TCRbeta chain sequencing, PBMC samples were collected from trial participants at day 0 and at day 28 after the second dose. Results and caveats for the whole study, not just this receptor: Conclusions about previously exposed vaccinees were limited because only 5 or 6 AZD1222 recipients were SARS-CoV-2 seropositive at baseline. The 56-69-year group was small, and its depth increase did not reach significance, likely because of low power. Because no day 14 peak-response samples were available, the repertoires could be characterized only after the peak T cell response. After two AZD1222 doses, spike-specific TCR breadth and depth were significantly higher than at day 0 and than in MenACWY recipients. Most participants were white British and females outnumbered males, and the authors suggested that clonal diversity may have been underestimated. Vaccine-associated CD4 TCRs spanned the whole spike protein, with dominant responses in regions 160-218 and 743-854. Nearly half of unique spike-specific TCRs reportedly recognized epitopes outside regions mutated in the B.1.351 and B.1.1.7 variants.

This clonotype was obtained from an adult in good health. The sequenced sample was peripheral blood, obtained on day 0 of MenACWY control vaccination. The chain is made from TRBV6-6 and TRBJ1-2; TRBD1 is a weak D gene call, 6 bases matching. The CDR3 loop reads CASTQVTAGARGYTF. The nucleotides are TGTGCCAGCACCCAAGTTACGGCGGGGGCGCGGGGCTACACCTTC.